The present T cell receptor beta chain was sequenced within a study of T cell responses to AZD1222 COVID-19 vaccine. Overall study results and limits: Donors, mostly white British, included more females; clonal diversity was possibly underestimated.

The method was immunoSEQ multiplex PCR; TCRdb's version includes in-frame clones alone and lacks a portion of them. The data hold about 140,000 clones, with 88% observed a single time. The sample holds many counts of this clone. Its antigen is still unknown. Losses at the gene ends were 1 base for V and 3 bases for J; bases not matched to a gene: 0. The CDR3 is 15 amino acids. The germline CDR1 and CDR2 sequences are KGHDR and SFDVKD. This chain links TRBV24-1 with TRBJ2-2; TRBD2 aligns across 8 bases. The TCR originated in an adult in good health. The material was peripheral blood, obtained on day 0 of AZD1222 vaccination. CDR3 sequence (DNA): TGTGCCACCAGTGATTTAGCGGGAGACACCGGGGAGCTGTTTTTT. Encoded protein: CATSDLAGDTGELFF.